The 14 T cell receptor beta chains reported below all come from one sample, sequenced in a study of blood T cells in healthy people across ages. Primed by a sample-barcoded 5' primer and a J-beta primer mix, a second PCR proceeded for 7 to 11 cycles. TCRdb redid the calling of the 5' RACE reads with MiXCR, one entry per CDR3 protein. The table has about 1.5 million distinct CDR3 sequences, 42% seen once. The sample taken for sequencing was blood. These receptors all stem from a woman younger than 35 in good health.

The chain employs TRBV6-6 and TRBJ2-7; TRBD2 might be the D (5 bases). V shed 8 bases and J shed 0 bases, with 11 bases lying between them. The CDR3 is made up of 13 amino acids. CDR1 is MNHNY, CDR2 SVGAGI, per germline (reference sequence). The CDR3 bases are TGTGCCAGCCTTGAGGCGGGCTCCTACGAGCAGTACTTC. The encoded protein is CASLEAGSYEQYF.

This clonotype has at least ten counts. This chain links TRBV6-5 with TRBJ2-7; TRBD1 matches at 11 bases. With 2 bases clipped from V and 3 bases from J, the junction kept 0 bases outside the gene matches. This CDR3 has 14 amino acids. Germline CDR1 is MNHEY and CDR2 is SVGAGI. For the CDR3, the DNA is TGTGCCAGCAGTTACGGGACAGGGGGCTACGAGCAGTACTTC. Its translation is CASSYGTGGYEQYF.

This clonotype came up once. The gene calls are TRBV12-3 or TRBV12-4 and TRBJ2-1; 8 bases fit TRBD2. The CDR3 is made up of 15 amino acids. With V trimmed by 4 bases and J by 4 bases, 6 bases remained unmatched. CDR3 loop: CASSSPGGVYNEQFF. Written as DNA, the CDR3 is TGTGCCAGCAGTTCCCCGGGAGGGGTTTACAATGAGCAGTTCTTC.

The V gene is TRBV18, the J gene TRBJ2-7; D unresolved. Germline CDR1 is KGHSH and CDR2 is LQKENI. The CDR3 contains 15 residues. V gave up 3 bases and J gave up 1 base, with 13 bases separating them. The CDR3 DNA sequence: TGTGCCAGCTCACCGGGAAGCCAGGCATCCTACGAGCAGTACTTC. Its translation is CASSPGSQASYEQYF.

This clonotype has more than one count but fewer than ten. V is TRBV20-1 and J is TRBJ2-1, with D unresolved. Germline V CDR1 and CDR2: DFQATT, SNEGSKA (reference sequence). V was shortened by 0 bases and J by 11 bases, with 11 bases between the two germline ends. The CDR3 is 12 residues long. This chain's CDR3 is CSARDHADQQFF. The CDR3 DNA reads as TGCAGTGCTAGAGATCACGCGGACCAGCAGTTCTTC.

The chain combines TRBV12-3 or TRBV12-4 with TRBJ1-2; 8 nucleotides align to TRBD1. The V gene end was trimmed by 3 bases and the J gene end by 7 bases; junction bases not matched to a gene: 16. The CDR3 has 17 amino acids. This CDR3 is CASSLRLRDLQGVGYTF. The CDR3 nucleotides are TGTGCCAGCAGTTTGCGCCTGCGGGATTTACAGGGGGTTGGCTACACCTTC.

V usage is TRBV6-2 or TRBV6-3 and J usage is TRBJ2-7, with D possibly TRBD2 on 5 matching bases. The CDR3 has 13 amino acids. V gave up 8 bases and J gave up 1 base, with 12 bases separating them. Germline V gives CDR1 MNHEY, CDR2 SVGEGT. Here the CDR3 DNA reads TGTGCCAGCCTTCGCTGGGAGTCCTACGAGCAGTACTTC. Translated, it gives CASLRWESYEQYF.

There are a few counts of this clonotype. This chain joins TRBV7-9 and TRBJ1-2; unclear D gene. V gave up 7 bases and J gave up 3 bases, with 12 bases separating them. Looked up from germline, CDR1 is SEHNR and CDR2 is FQNEAQ (reference sequence). This CDR3 contains 13 residues. The CDR3 reads CASIPSIDYGYTF. The CDR3 nucleotides read TGTGCCAGCATCCCCTCCATCGACTATGGCTACACCTTC. Supplemented by reference TRBV7-9 and TRBJ1-2, the full variable domain reads DTGVSQNPRHKITKRGQNVTFRCDPISEHNRLYWYRQTLGQGPEFLTYFQNEAQLEKSRLLSDRFSAERPKGSFSTLEIQRTEQGDSAMYLCASIPSIDYGYTFGSGTRLTVV.

The table lists this clonotype with a few counts. The V call is TRBV9, the J call TRBJ2-2; the D is unclear. Trimming stripped 3 bases from V and 6 bases from J, with 9 bases between. Germline CDR1 SGDLS, CDR2 YYNGEE. The CDR3 covers 13 residues. CDR3 bases: TGTGCCAGCAGCGAGCGAAGGGCCGGGGAGCTGTTTTTT. It translates to CASSERRAGELFF.

This clonotype has only one observation. This sequence may be a read error, since a much larger clone differs from it by one base. The rearrangement uses TRBV29-1 and TRBJ2-1; D is perhaps TRBD1 (6 bases). Germline CDR1 reads SQVTM; CDR2 reads ANQGSEA. This CDR3 is built from 12 residues. As DNA, the CDR3 is TGCAGCGCTGCCACAGGGCCCAATGATCAGTTCTTC. Protein: CSAATGPNDQFF.

The V gene is TRBV7-9, the J gene TRBJ1-2, with D perhaps matching TRBD1 (6 bases). The V gene's germline CDR1 is SEHNR and CDR2 FQNEAQ (reference sequence). The CDR3 is 15 residues long. V shed 5 bases and J shed 4 bases, with 17 bases lying between them. This chain's CDR3 is CASSDSGTKVYGYTF. DNA for the CDR3: TGTGCCAGCAGCGATTCCGGGACAAAAGTCTATGGCTACACCTTC.

The rearrangement links TRBV7-2 to TRBJ2-3, with a tentative D call TRBD1 (5 bases). The CDR3 extends over 17 amino acids. V was cut by 5 bases and J by 1 base, with 19 bases left in between. Per germline, CDR1 SGHTA and CDR2 FQGNSA. The CDR3 spells CASSRTPQGGGTDTQYF. The CDR3 DNA sequence: TGTGCCAGCAGCCGAACTCCGCAGGGCGGAGGCACAGATACGCAGTATTTT.

This chain joins TRBV3-1 and TRBJ2-1; a weak D match, TRBD1 (6 bases). V lost 0 bases and J 8 bases, leaving 14 bases between the germline ends. This CDR3 is built from 15 residues. Germline CDR1 LGHDT, CDR2 YNNKEL (reference sequence). CDR3: CASSQDPGQPHEQFF. As DNA, the CDR3 is TGTGCCAGCAGCCAAGACCCTGGACAGCCCCATGAGCAGTTCTTC.

This sequence joins TRBV27 and TRBJ2-3, with 7 bases that match TRBD2. V trimming: 3 bases; J trimming: 6 bases; junction bases outside the gene matches: 6. The CDR3 runs to 14 residues. Germline values: CDR1 MNHEY, CDR2 SMNVEV (reference sequence). CDR3 residues: CASSLGGNRDTQYF. The CDR3 DNA is TGTGCCAGCAGTTTGGGGGGGAACCGGGATACGCAGTATTTT.